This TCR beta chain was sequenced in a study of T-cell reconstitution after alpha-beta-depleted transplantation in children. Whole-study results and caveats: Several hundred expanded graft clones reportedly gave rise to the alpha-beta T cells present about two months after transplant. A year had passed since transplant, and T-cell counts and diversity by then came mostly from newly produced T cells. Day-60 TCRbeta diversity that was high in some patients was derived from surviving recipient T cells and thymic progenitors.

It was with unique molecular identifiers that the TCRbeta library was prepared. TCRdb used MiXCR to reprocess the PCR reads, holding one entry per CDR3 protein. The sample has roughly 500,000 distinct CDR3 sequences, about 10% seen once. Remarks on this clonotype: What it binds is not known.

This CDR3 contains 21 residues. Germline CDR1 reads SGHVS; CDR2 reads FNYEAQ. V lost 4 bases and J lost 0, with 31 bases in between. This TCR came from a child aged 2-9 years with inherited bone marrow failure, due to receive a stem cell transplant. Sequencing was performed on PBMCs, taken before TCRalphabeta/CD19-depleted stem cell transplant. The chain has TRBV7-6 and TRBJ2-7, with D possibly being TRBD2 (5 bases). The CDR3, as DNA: TGTGCCAGCAGCTCCCTTCAGATTGTGGGAGTTGCGGGTGTTAGCTCCTACGAGCAGTACTTC. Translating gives CASSSLQIVGVAGVSSYEQYF.